This T cell receptor (beta chain) comes out of a study of T cells in Graves' hyperthyroidism and ophthalmopathy. General observations from the study: Among thyroid clonotypes expanded above 0.001, most also appeared in blood.

The CDR3 totals 18 residues. Trimming removed 0 bases from V and 1 base from J, with 13 bases in between. Germline V gene lookup returns CDR1 SGHVS and CDR2 FQNEAQ. Lactation, pregnancy, other autoimmune disease or uncontrolled infection led to exclusion of patients. The PBMCs studied were ones that came from 8.5 to 10 ml fresh peripheral blood. On this clonotype: Its matching antigen is unknown.

The investigators amplified TCR beta CDR3 regions from RNA transcripts. A first-round RT-PCR of the TCR CDR3 used the HTBI primer set. One entry per CDR3 protein, called by TCRdb with MiXCR from the multiplex PCR reads. The data contain hundreds of thousands of distinct CDR3 sequences, about 16% of them seen just once; the ten biggest clones take up 2.5% to 4%. The chain joins TRBV7-8 to TRBJ2-6; TRBD1 or TRBD2 may be the D gene (5 bases each). This sequence originates from a woman in her forties with Graves' ophthalmopathy. The sequenced material came from blood. CDR3 in DNA: TGTGCCAGCAGCTTAGCGAGTCTTGGGGGATCTGGGGCCAACGTCCTGACTTTC. Its protein product is CASSLASLGGSGANVLTF.